The rows below give T cell receptor beta chains drawn from one sample of a study of chemoradiotherapy in HPV16-positive cancers. Clones were read by immunoSEQ multiplex PCR, and TCRdb kept only the in-frame ones, dropping some. This table has fewer than 15,000 clones, about two thirds appearing once. This sample was gathered from a patient who underwent chemoradiotherapy. The source of these receptors is a human donor with HPV-associated anogenital cancer. The CDR3 runs from the conserved cysteine through the conserved F or W. D genes are given only for firm matches. Clone size, where shown, is once, few, many, or a class for clones that have expanded.

>TRBV9|NA|TRBJ2-5|NA
CASSEEGAPGETQYF
TGTGCCAGCAGCGAGGAGGGGGCCCCGGGAGAGACCCAGTACTTC
>TRBV30|TRBD1|TRBJ1-3|few
CAWSVFSLQGRSGNTIYF
TGTGCCTGGAGTGTTTTCAGCTTACAGGGGAGATCTGGAAACACCATATATTTT
>TRBV10-3|TRBD1|TRBJ1-4|NA
CAISSDRGGEKLFF
TGTGCCATCAGCTCGGACAGGGGAGGTGAAAAACTGTTTTTT
>TRBV28|TRBD2|TRBJ2-1|NA
CASSPTGRGEQFF
TGTGCCAGCAGCCCTACCGGGAGGGGTGAGCAGTTCTTC
>TRBV10-3|NA|TRBJ2-7|NA
CAISESRLTYEQYF
TGTGCCATCAGTGAAAGTAGGCTTACCTACGAGCAGTACTTC
>TRBV27|TRBD1|TRBJ2-5|few
CASSFRDRVQETQYF
TGTGCCAGCAGTTTTAGGGACAGGGTCCAAGAGACCCAGTACTTC
>TRBV7-2|NA|TRBJ2-1|NA
CASSLDSGRLYNEQFF
TGTGCCAGCAGCTTAGATAGCGGTCGCCTCTACAATGAGCAGTTCTTC
>TRBV28|TRBD1|TRBJ1-6|once
CASSLEDREASPLHF
TGTGCCAGCAGTTTAGAGGACAGGGAAGCTTCACCCCTCCACTTT
>TRBV19|NA|TRBJ2-1|NA
CASSIAASGSYNEQFF
TGTGCCAGTAGTATAGCGGCGTCGGGCTCCTACAATGAGCAGTTCTTC
>TRBV7-9|TRBD2|TRBJ2-7|NA
CASSEGLAAAYEQYF
TGTGCCAGCAGCGAAGGACTAGCGGCAGCCTACGAGCAGTACTTC
>TRBV6-5|NA|TRBJ2-7|NA
CASSPAKYSEQYF
TGTGCCAGCAGCCCCGCCAAATACTCCGAGCAGTACTTC
>TRBV2|TRBD1|TRBJ1-2|NA
CASRPGQGAQGYTF
TGTGCCAGCAGGCCAGGACAGGGGGCGCAAGGCTACACCTTC
>TRBV7-2|NA|TRBJ1-1|NA
CASSLAGRGFRAFF
TGTGCCAGCAGCTTAGCTGGCAGGGGTTTCCGAGCTTTCTTT
>TRBV10-3|NA|TRBJ2-1|NA
CAISGVGLDEQFF
TGTGCCATCAGTGGTGTAGGTTTAGATGAGCAGTTCTTC
>TRBV18|NA|TRBJ2-7|NA
CASSRTSSTEQYF
TGTGCCAGCTCAAGGACGTCCTCTACCGAGCAGTACTTC
>TRBV9|NA|TRBJ2-1|few
CASSDGPYNEQFF
TGTGCCAGCAGCGACGGGCCTTACAATGAGCAGTTCTTC
>TRBV5-1|NA|TRBJ2-3|NA
CASSPQVSTDTQYF
TGCGCCAGCAGCCCACAGGTTAGCACAGATACGCAGTATTTT
>TRBV28|TRBD1|TRBJ1-1|NA
CASRPTGRTEAFF
TGTGCCAGCAGACCGACAGGGAGGACTGAAGCTTTCTTT
>TRBV29-1|TRBD2|TRBJ2-2|NA
CSVGTSGVNTGELFF
TGCAGCGTTGGGACTAGCGGGGTGAACACCGGGGAGCTGTTTTTT
>TRBV7-8|NA|TRBJ2-7|NA
CASSADGTFGEQYF
TGTGCCAGCAGCGCCGACGGGACATTTGGCGAGCAGTACTTC
>TRBV11-3|NA|TRBJ2-7|once
CASSLEEGEQYF
TGTGCCAGCAGCTTAGAAGAGGGCGAGCAGTACTTC
>TRBV6-1|NA|TRBJ2-6|few
CASSELAGANVLTF
TGTGCCAGCAGTGAACTAGCTGGGGCCAACGTCCTGACTTTC
>TRBV4-3|TRBD2|TRBJ2-5|NA
CASSQVVSGMETQYF
TGCGCCAGCAGCCAAGTTGTTAGCGGGATGGAGACCCAGTACTTC
>TRBV6-1|TRBD2|TRBJ2-1|NA
CASSELAGGPYNEQFF
TGTGCCAGCAGTGAACTAGCGGGAGGGCCCTACAATGAGCAGTTCTTC
>TRBV21-1|NA|TRBJ1-3|few
CASSERGQGNANTIYF
TGTGCCAGCAGCGAACGCGGTCAGGGAAACGCAAACACCATATATTTT
>TRBV15|NA|TRBJ2-2|once
CATSRRGTGELFF
TGTGCCACCAGCAGGAGGGGAACCGGGGAGCTGTTTTTT
>TRBV4-3|NA|TRBJ1-3|few
CASSSSRGSGNTIYF
TGCGCCAGCAGCTCTTCCCGGGGCTCTGGAAACACCATATATTTT
>TRBV21-1|NA|TRBJ1-2|NA
CARPGQHYGYTF
TGTGCCAGACCGGGACAGCACTATGGCTACACCTTC
>TRBV4-1|NA|TRBJ2-7|NA
CASSQVQGHHTYEQYF
TGCGCCAGCAGCCAAGTCCAGGGACACCACACCTACGAGCAGTACTTC
>TRBV5-6|TRBD2|TRBJ2-3|NA
CASSLFRTGLATTDTQYF
TGTGCCAGCAGCTTGTTCCGAACAGGACTAGCGACAACAGATACGCAGTATTTT
>TRBV19|NA|TRBJ2-6|NA
CASSMSDRSSGANVLTF
TGTGCCAGTAGTATGAGTGACCGTAGCTCTGGGGCCAACGTCCTGACTTTC
>TRBV4-1|TRBD2|TRBJ2-3|NA
CASSRGGLAARGDTQYF
TGCGCCAGCAGCCGCGGAGGACTAGCGGCACGGGGAGATACGCAGTATTTT
>TRBV19|NA|TRBJ2-5|NA
CASSIRYQETQYF
TGTGCCAGTAGTATCCGGTACCAAGAGACCCAGTACTTC
>TRBV15|NA|TRBJ2-2|medium-sized
CATSRVVNTGELFF
TGTGCCACCAGCAGAGTAGTGAACACCGGGGAGCTGTTTTTT
>TRBV28|NA|TRBJ1-1|NA
CASSPGIWGGGTEAFF
TGTGCCAGCAGCCCAGGGATATGGGGGGGAGGGACTGAAGCTTTCTTT
>TRBV5-5|NA|TRBJ2-7|NA
CASSLEVGITYEQYF
TGTGCCAGCAGCTTGGAAGTCGGGATAACCTACGAGCAGTACTTC
>TRBV27|NA|TRBJ2-7|once
CASSFNPLGGFYEQYF
TGTGCCAGCAGTTTCAACCCCTTGGGCGGGTTCTACGAGCAGTACTTC
>TRBV27|NA|TRBJ2-2|medium-sized
CASSYHGNTGELFF
TGTGCCAGCAGTTACCACGGAAACACCGGGGAGCTGTTTTTT
>TRBV28|NA|TRBJ2-7|few
CASIQEGGVRNEQYF
TGTGCCAGCATCCAAGAGGGGGGCGTTCGGAACGAGCAGTACTTC
>TRBV7-6|NA|TRBJ1-1|NA
CASSFGTRNTEAFF
TGTGCCAGCAGCTTTGGGACACGGAACACTGAAGCTTTCTTT
>TRBV9|TRBD2|TRBJ2-3|NA
CASSVATGTSGLRMSTDTQYF
TGTGCCAGCAGCGTAGCTACGGGGACTAGCGGGCTAAGGATGAGCACAGATACGCAGTATTTT
>TRBV10-3|NA|TRBJ1-3|few
CAISQGNTIYF
TGTGCCATCAGTCAGGGAAACACCATATATTTT
>TRBV5-4|NA|TRBJ2-3|NA
CASSSQGWGTTDTQYF
TGTGCCAGCAGCTCGCAGGGTTGGGGAACTACAGATACGCAGTATTTT
>TRBV6-4|NA|TRBJ1-5|once
CASKRETGMQPQHF
TGTGCCAGCAAGCGGGAAACGGGGATGCAGCCCCAGCATTTT
>TRBV11-2|NA|TRBJ1-3|NA
CASRDIRHSGNTIYF
TGTGCCAGCAGGGATATCAGACACTCTGGAAACACCATATATTTT